Below, 22 T cell receptor beta chains from the same sample are listed, as sequenced in a study of vaccination effects on CD4 cells after COVID-19. The data were produced by immunoSEQ multiplex PCR, yet TCRdb's version contains in-frame clones alone and is incomplete. Of more than 20,000 clones listed, around 71% were seen once; the top ten hold roughly an eighth. Antigen-specific CD4+ T cells expanded by the ViraFEST assay with viral peptide pools were then sequenced. After less than 11 days in culture, the CD4+ T cells were isolated. Neither prior SARS-CoV-2 infection nor positive nucleocapsid antibodies were present in the vaccine recipients. Their antigens remain unidentified. The sequenced sample was CD4+ T cells from PBMCs cultured with HCoV-OC43 spike peptides, obtained before COVID-19 vaccination. Regarding subset: HCoV-OC43 spike overlapping peptide pool stimulation. These receptors came from a human donor who received a COVID-19 vaccine.

The chain combines TRBV19 with TRBJ2-7; no reliable D call. The V and J ends lost 7 bases and 1 base respectively, with 11 bases between them. This CDR3 region has 13 residues. Germline values: CDR1 LNHDA, CDR2 SQIVND (reference sequence). The CDR3 protein is CASTHTGSYEQYF. The CDR3 coding sequence is TGTGCCAGTACCCATACTGGATCCTACGAGCAGTACTTC.

The rearrangement joins TRBV30 to TRBJ2-4, with D tentatively TRBD1 or TRBD2 (7 bases each). In germline, CDR1 is GTSNPN, CDR2 SVGIG (reference sequence). CDR3 length equals 12 residues. Trimming stripped 3 bases from V and 10 bases from J, with 13 bases between. For the CDR3, the DNA is TGTGCCTGGAGCGGGGGGACAGCTATTCAGTACTTC. Translating gives CAWSGGTAIQYF.

This clone appeared a single time. The chain recombines TRBV6-5 with TRBJ1-1; tentative D call: TRBD1 (6 bases). V lost 2 bases and J lost 1, with 11 bases in between. Germline V gene lookup returns CDR1 MNHEY and CDR2 SVGAGI. The CDR3 length is 15 residues. CDR3 bases: TGTGCCAGCAGTTACCAGGGGCAGGCGAACACTGAAGCTTTCTTT. Translated, it gives CASSYQGQANTEAFF.

The rearrangement joins TRBV5-1 to TRBJ2-5; no clear D. Germline V gene data show CDR1 as SGHRS and CDR2 as YFSETQ. Trimming cost V 1 base and J 4 bases, with 5 bases left between them. The CDR3 covers 12 residues. This chain's CDR3 is CASSLKSETQYF. The DNA for the CDR3 is TGCGCCAGCAGCTTGAAATCAGAGACCCAGTACTTC. Supplemented by reference TRBV5-1 and TRBJ2-5, the full variable domain reads KAGVTQTPRYLIKTRGQQVTLSCSPISGHRSVSWYQQTPGQGLQFLFEYFSETQRNKGNFPGRFSGRQFSNSRSEMNVSTLELGDSALYLCASSLKSETQYFGPGTRLLVL.

This clone was detected a few times. The gene calls are TRBV10-3 and TRBJ1-1, with D unclear. Trimming pared 0 bases from V and 4 bases from J, leaving 6 bases between. Germline V lookup: CDR1 ENHRY, CDR2 SYGVKD. The CDR3 extends over 13 amino acids. CDR3 nucleotide sequence: TGTGCCATCAGTGAGTCGGGGATCACTGAAGCTTTCTTT. Residues: CAISESGITEAFF.

J is TRBJ1-5 and V is TRBV5-6; no clear D gene. The CDR3 consists of 15 residues. V dropped 1 base and J dropped 7 bases, with 15 bases sitting between them. Germline V gene data show CDR1 as SGHDT and CDR2 as YYEEEE. CDR3 residues: CASSLFGENIQPQHF. CDR3 in DNA: TGTGCCAGCAGCTTGTTCGGGGAAAACATCCAGCCCCAGCATTTT.

This clone has just one count. The chain joins TRBV23-1 to TRBJ2-7; possibly TRBD1 for D (5 bases). TRBV23-1 is an open reading frame, and its role is uncertain. V lost 0 bases and J 2 bases, leaving 14 bases between the germline ends. The CDR3 extends over 16 amino acids. The CDR3 coding sequence is TGCGCCAGCAGTCAATCTGGGGCAGGGATCCCCTACGAGCAGTACTTC. Translated, it gives CASSQSGAGIPYEQYF.

The CDR3 loop is CASSQGVGQGGDTQYF. The DNA of the CDR3 is TGTGCCAGCAGCCAGGGGGTGGGACAGGGTGGAGATACGCAGTATTTT. This chain uses TRBV2 with TRBJ2-3, with 9 bases that match TRBD1. Germline V gene data show CDR1 as SNHLY and CDR2 as FYNNEI. The CDR3 loop spans 16 amino acids. V dropped 6 bases and J dropped 5; count of bases not matched to a gene: 12.

This clone was observed once. The genes are TRBV6-5 and TRBJ1-5; TRBD1 is a possible D gene (5 bases). CDR3 length: 14 amino acids. V was shortened by 8 bases and J by 4 bases, with 15 bases between the two germline ends. Germline loops: CDR1 MNHEY, CDR2 SVGAGI. The CDR3 coding sequence is TGTGCCAGCTGTTTAAACGCAGGGAATCAGCCCCAGCATTTT. It encodes CASCLNAGNQPQHF.

The chain couples TRBV29-1 to TRBJ2-1; D unclear. CDR3 size: 12 residues. CDR1 and CDR2 (germline): SQVTM, ANQGSEA. Deletions cut 4 bases from V and 4 bases from J, with 8 bases between. CDR3: CSVVERYNEQFF. The CDR3 DNA sequence: TGCAGCGTTGTCGAGAGGTACAATGAGCAGTTCTTC.

The chain links TRBV5-4 to TRBJ1-2, with D uncertain. The V gene lost 0 bases and the J gene lost 3 bases, with 6 bases spanning the gap. Germline lookup yields CDR1 SGHNT and CDR2 YYREEE (reference sequence). This CDR3 is 13 amino acids long. The CDR3 loop is CASSLDGHYGYTF. The CDR3 nucleotides read TGTGCCAGCAGCTTGGACGGACACTATGGCTACACCTTC.

A single count supports this clone. This chain connects TRBV19 to TRBJ1-2; TRBD1 is a possible D gene (5 bases). This CDR3 has 16 amino acids. The V gene's germline CDR1 is LNHDA and CDR2 SQIVND (reference sequence). Trimming removed 5 bases at V and 3 bases at J, with 19 bases between. CDR3 in amino acids: CASSFLQGNRDYGYTF. The DNA of the CDR3 is TGTGCCAGTAGTTTCCTTCAGGGTAATCGAGACTATGGCTACACCTTC.

V usage is TRBV3-1 (or the pseudogene TRBV3-2) and J usage is TRBJ2-5; 7 bases are a match to TRBD2. V was clipped by 5 bases and J by 4 bases; unmatched bases: 7. The germline V gene has CDR1 LGHDT and CDR2 YNNKEL (reference sequence). The CDR3 has 14 residues. The chain's CDR3 is CASSSYGGGETQYF. CDR3 DNA sequence: TGTGCCAGCAGCAGCTATGGCGGGGGAGAGACCCAGTACTTC.

The chain combines TRBV14 with TRBJ2-5; D is possibly TRBD2 (6 bases). This CDR3 has 17 amino acids. V lost 1 base and J lost 2, with 17 bases in between. Germline V gene sequence: CDR1 SGHDN, CDR2 FVKESK. CDR3 in DNA: TGTGCCAGCAGCCAAGGGAGCGCGTGGGGGGTACAAGAGACCCAGTACTTC. This sequence encodes CASSQGSAWGVQETQYF.

This chain joins TRBV10-3 and TRBJ2-3, with 7 bases aligning to TRBD2. The CDR3 runs to 15 residues. Trimming took 6 bases from V and 2 from J; bases not matched to a gene: 8. CDR1 is ENHRY, CDR2 SYGVKD, per germline. The CDR3 is CAISQSAGSTDTQYF. In DNA form, the CDR3 reads TGTGCCATCAGCCAATCAGCGGGGTCCACAGATACGCAGTATTTT.

This clone was found a few times. The V call is TRBV14, the J call TRBJ2-5; 7 nucleotides agree with TRBD1. The ends lost 4 bases at V and 1 base at J; junction bases unmatched: 9. Germline CDR1 and CDR2: SGHDN and FVKESK. This CDR3 has 16 residues. CDR3 sequence: CASSPLTGLRQETQYF. CDR3 DNA sequence: TGTGCCAGCAGCCCCCTGACAGGGCTTCGCCAAGAGACCCAGTACTTC. The entire variable domain, with the rest obtained from reference TRBV14 and TRBJ2-5, is as follows: EAGVTQFPSHSVIEKGQTVTLRCDPISGHDNLYWYRRVMGKEIKFLLHFVKESKQDESGMPNNRFLAERTGGTYSTLKVQPAELEDSGVYFCASSPLTGLRQETQYFGPGTRLLVL.

The V gene is TRBV25-1, the J gene TRBJ2-7; D call uncertain. V shed 4 bases and J shed 0 bases, with 4 bases lying between them. The V gene's germline CDR1 is MGHDK and CDR2 SYGVNS. The CDR3 is 12 amino acids. The CDR3 loop is CASSGTSYEQYF. The CDR3 nucleotides are TGTGCCAGCAGTGGGACCTCCTACGAGCAGTACTTC.

The chain joins TRBV5-1 to TRBJ1-2, with TRBD1 matching over 9 bases. The CDR3 has 16 amino acids. Germline V CDR1 and CDR2: SGHRS, YFSETQ. Germline trimming cut 0 bases from V and 8 bases from J; bases unmatched to any gene: 11. The CDR3 DNA is TGCGCCAGCAGCTTGGAGGGACAGGGACAGCTGGGGGGCTACACCTTC. It translates to CASSLEGQGQLGGYTF.

This clone was detected once. The chain employs TRBV19 and TRBJ1-4; maybe TRBD1 (6 bases). The germline V gene encodes CDR1 LNHDA and CDR2 SQIVND (reference sequence). The V gene lost 0 bases and the J gene lost 5 bases, with 10 bases spanning the gap. This CDR3 contains 15 residues. This CDR3 is CASSIDRQGNEKLFF. CDR3 sequence (DNA): TGTGCCAGTAGTATAGATCGGCAGGGGAATGAAAAACTGTTTTTT.

This rearrangement joins TRBV24-1 to TRBJ1-1; tentatively, D is TRBD1 (5 bases). The CDR3 is made up of 13 amino acids. Germline V lookup: CDR1 KGHDR, CDR2 SFDVKD. The germline V and J ends were trimmed by 3 bases and 8 bases, with 12 bases remaining between them. The CDR3, as DNA: TGTGCCACCAGTGATAGATGGGGGGGAGAAGCTTTCTTT. Encoded protein: CATSDRWGGEAFF.

V is TRBV18 and J is TRBJ1-2; TRBD1 agrees at 7 bases. The CDR3 is 14 amino acids. Germline V gives CDR1 KGHSH, CDR2 LQKENI. V was pared by 6 bases and J by 8 bases, with 12 bases of the junction left unmatched. DNA for the CDR3: TGTGCCAGCTCTAAGATGACAGGGCCAAACGGCTACACCTTC. Translated, it gives CASSKMTGPNGYTF.

J is TRBJ2-4 and V is TRBV2; 9 nucleotides agree with TRBD1. Per germline, CDR1 SNHLY and CDR2 FYNNEI. The CDR3 length is 14 residues. Losses at the gene ends were 6 bases for V and 3 bases for J; bases not matched to a gene: 3. This chain's CDR3 is CASSPTGGKNIQYF. CDR3 nucleotide sequence: TGTGCCAGCAGCCCGACAGGGGGCAAAAACATTCAGTACTTC.